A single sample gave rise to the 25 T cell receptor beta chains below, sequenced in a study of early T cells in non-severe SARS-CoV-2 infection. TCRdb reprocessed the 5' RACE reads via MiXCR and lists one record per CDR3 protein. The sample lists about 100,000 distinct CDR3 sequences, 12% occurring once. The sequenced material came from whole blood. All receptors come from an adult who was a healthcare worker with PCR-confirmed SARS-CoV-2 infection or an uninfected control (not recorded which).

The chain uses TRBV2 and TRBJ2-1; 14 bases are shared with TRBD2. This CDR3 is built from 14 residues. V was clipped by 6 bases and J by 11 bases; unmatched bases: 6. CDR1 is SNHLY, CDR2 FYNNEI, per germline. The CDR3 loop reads CASREGTSGSKQFF. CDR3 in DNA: TGTGCCAGCAGGGAGGGGACTAGCGGGAGTAAGCAGTTCTTC.

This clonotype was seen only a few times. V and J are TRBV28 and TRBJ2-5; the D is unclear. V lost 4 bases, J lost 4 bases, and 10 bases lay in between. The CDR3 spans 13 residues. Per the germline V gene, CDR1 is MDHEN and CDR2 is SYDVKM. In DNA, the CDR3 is TGTGCCAGCAGTTCCCCTCTTCCAGAGACCCAGTACTTC. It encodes CASSSPLPETQYF.

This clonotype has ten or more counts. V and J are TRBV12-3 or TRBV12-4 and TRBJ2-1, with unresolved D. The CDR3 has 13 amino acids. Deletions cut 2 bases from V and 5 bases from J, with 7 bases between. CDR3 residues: CASSLNPNNEQFF. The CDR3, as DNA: TGTGCCAGCAGTTTAAACCCTAACAATGAGCAGTTCTTC.

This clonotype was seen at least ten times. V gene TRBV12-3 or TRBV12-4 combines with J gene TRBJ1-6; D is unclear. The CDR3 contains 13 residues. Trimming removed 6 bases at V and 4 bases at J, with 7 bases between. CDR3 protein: CASSRSYNSPLHF. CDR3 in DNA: TGTGCCAGCAGCCGCTCGTATAATTCACCCCTCCACTTT.

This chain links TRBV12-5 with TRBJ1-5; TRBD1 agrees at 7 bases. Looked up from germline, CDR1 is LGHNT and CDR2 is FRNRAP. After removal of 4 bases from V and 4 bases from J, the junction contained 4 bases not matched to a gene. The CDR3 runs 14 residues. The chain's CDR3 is CASGSTGQNQPQHF. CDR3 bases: TGTGCTAGTGGTTCGACAGGGCAAAATCAGCCCCAGCATTTT.

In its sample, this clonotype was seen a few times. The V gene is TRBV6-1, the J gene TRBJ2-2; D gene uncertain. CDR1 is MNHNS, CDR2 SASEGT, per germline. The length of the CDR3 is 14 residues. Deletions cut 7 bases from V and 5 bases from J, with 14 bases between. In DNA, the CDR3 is TGTGCCAGCACCATCGTCCGTGAGACCGGGGAGCTGTTTTTT. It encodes CASTIVRETGELFF.

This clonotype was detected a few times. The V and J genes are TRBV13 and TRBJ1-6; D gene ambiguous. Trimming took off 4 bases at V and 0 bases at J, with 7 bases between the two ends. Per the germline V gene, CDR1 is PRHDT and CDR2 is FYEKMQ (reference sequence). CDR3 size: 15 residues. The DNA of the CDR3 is TGTGCCAGCAGCTCTGGAGACTCCTATAATTCACCCCTCCACTTT. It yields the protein CASSSGDSYNSPLHF.

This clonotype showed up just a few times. The CDR3 reads CSATGTGVNEQYF. CDR3 DNA: TGCAGTGCTACCGGGACAGGGGTTAACGAGCAGTACTTC. The chain uses TRBV20-1 and TRBJ2-7; 10 bases are shared with TRBD1. The trim removed 4 bases at V and 5 bases at J, leaving 5 bases unmatched. This CDR3 region has 13 residues. Per the germline V gene, CDR1 is DFQATT and CDR2 is SNEGSKA (reference sequence).

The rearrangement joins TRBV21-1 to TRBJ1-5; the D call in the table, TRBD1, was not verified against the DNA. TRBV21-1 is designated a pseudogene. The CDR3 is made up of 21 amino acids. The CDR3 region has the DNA TGTGCCAGCAACCGAGGGGGCGGAATGGACAGGACATCCGAGAGCAATCAGCCCCAGCATTTT. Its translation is CASNRGGGMDRTSESNQPQHF.

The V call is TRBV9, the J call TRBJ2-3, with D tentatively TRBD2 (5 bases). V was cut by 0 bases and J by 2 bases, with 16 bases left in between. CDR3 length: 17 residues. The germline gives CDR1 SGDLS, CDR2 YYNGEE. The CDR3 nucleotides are TGTGCCAGCAGCGTAGGAGTGAGCGGCTCTGCCACAGATACGCAGTATTTT. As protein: CASSVGVSGSATDTQYF.

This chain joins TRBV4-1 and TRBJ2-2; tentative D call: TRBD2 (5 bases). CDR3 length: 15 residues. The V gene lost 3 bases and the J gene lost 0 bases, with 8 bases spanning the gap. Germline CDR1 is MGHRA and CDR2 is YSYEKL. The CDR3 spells CASSQVGTNTGELFF. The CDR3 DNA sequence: TGCGCCAGCAGCCAGGTCGGGACGAACACCGGGGAGCTGTTTTTT.

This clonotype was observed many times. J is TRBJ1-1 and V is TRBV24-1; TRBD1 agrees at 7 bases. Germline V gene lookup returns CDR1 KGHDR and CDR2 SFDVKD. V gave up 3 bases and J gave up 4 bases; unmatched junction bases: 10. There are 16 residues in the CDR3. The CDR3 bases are TGTGCCACCAGTGATCCCTCGAGGACAGGAACCACTGAAGCTTTCTTT. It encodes CATSDPSRTGTTEAFF.

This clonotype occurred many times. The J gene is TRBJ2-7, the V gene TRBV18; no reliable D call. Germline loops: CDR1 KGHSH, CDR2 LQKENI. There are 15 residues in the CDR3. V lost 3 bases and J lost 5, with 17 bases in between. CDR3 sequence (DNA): TGTGCCAGCTCACCCCTTAGGGCAGACGGCCACGAGCAGTACTTC. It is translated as CASSPLRADGHEQYF.

CDR3 nucleotide sequence: TGTGCCAGCAGCCGGACTAGCGGGAGCTCCTGGGGGAATGAGCAGTTCTTC. Protein sequence: CASSRTSGSSWGNEQFF. The V call is TRBV11-2, the J call TRBJ2-1; TRBD2 matches 13 bases. Germline lookup yields CDR1 SGHAT and CDR2 FQNNGV. The ends lost 5 bases at V and 7 bases at J; junction bases unmatched: 11. CDR3 length: 17 residues.

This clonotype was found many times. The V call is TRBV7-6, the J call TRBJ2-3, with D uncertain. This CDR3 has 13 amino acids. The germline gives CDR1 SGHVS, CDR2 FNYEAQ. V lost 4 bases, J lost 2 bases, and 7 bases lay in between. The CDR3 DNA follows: TGTGCCAGCAGCTCACTCGACACAGATACGCAGTATTTT. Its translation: CASSSLDTDTQYF.

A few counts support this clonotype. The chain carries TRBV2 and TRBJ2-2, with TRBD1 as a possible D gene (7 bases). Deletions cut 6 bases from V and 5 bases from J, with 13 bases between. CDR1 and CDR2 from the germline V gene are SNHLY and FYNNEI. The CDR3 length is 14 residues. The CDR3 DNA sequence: TGTGCCAGCAGGACCCAGGGGGGTACCGGGGAGCTGTTTTTT. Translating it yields CASRTQGGTGELFF.

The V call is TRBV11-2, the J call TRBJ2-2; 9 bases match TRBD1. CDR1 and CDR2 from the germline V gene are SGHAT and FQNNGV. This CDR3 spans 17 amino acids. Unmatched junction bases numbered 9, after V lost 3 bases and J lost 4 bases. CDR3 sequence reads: CASSFFRDRVSTGELFF. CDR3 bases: TGTGCCAGCAGCTTTTTCCGGGACAGGGTATCCACCGGGGAGCTGTTTTTT.

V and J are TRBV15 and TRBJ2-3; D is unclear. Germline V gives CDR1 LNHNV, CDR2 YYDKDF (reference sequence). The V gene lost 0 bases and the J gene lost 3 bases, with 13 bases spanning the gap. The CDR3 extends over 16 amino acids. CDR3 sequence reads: CATSRDRAWGTDTQYF. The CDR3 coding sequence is TGTGCCACCAGCAGAGATAGGGCGTGGGGAACAGATACGCAGTATTTT.

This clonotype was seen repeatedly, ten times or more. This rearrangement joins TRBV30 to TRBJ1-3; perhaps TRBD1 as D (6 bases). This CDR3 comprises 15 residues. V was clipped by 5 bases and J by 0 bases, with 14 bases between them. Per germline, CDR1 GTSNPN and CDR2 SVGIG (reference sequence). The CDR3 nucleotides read TGTGCCTGGGTTCCGGGACACCGCTCTGGAAACACCATATATTTT. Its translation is CAWVPGHRSGNTIYF.

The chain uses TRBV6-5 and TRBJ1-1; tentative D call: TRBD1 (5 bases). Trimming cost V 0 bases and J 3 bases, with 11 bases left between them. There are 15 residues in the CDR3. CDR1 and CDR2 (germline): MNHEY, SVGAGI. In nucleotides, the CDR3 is TGTGCCAGCAGTTACTCAGGAGGGGACTACACTGAAGCTTTCTTT. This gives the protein CASSYSGGDYTEAFF.

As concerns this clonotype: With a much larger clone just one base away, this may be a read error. As DNA, the CDR3 is TGTGCCAGCAGCCCGAGCGGGATCTATCGCTACACCTTC. Its protein product is CASSPSGIYRYTF. This chain joins TRBV12-3 or TRBV12-4 and TRBJ1-2; no reliable D call. There are 13 residues in the CDR3.

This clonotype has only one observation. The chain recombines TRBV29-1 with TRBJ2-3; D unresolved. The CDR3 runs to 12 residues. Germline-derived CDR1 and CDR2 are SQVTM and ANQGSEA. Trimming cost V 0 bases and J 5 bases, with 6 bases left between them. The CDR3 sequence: CSVEDPVDTQYF. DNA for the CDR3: TGCAGCGTTGAAGATCCAGTAGATACGCAGTATTTT.

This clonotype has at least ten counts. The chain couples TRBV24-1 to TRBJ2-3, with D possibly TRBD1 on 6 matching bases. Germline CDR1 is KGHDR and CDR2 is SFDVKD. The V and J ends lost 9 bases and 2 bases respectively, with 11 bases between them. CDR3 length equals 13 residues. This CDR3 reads CATRDIDTDTQYF. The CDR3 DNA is TGTGCCACCCGGGACATTGACACAGATACGCAGTATTTT.

The CDR3 coding sequence is TGTGCCAGCAGTCCCACCAGGGATCGCTACAATGAGCAGTTCTTC. Its translation is CASSPTRDRYNEQFF. The rearrangement joins TRBV6-5 to TRBJ2-1; maybe TRBD1 (5 bases). Germline CDR1 reads MNHEY; CDR2 reads SVGAGI. CDR3 length: 15 amino acids. The germline V and J ends were trimmed by 5 bases and 3 bases, with 14 bases remaining between them.

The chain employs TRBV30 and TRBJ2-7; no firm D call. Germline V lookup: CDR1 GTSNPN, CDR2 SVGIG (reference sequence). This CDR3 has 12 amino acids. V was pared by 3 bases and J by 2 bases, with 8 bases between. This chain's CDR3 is CAWRRATYEQYF. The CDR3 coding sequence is TGTGCCTGGAGGAGAGCGACCTACGAGCAGTACTTC.